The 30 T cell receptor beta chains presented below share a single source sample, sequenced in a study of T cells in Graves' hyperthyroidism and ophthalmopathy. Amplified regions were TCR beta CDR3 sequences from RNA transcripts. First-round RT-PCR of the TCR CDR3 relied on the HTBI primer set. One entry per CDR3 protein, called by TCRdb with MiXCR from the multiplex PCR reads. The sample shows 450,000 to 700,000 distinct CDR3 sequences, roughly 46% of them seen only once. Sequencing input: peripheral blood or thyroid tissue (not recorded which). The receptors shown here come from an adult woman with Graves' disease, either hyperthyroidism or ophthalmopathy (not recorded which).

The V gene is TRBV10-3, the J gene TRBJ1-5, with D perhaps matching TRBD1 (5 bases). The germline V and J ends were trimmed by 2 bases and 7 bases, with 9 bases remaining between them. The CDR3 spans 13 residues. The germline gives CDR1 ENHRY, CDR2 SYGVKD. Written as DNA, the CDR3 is TGTGCCATCAGTGAGGAGGGGAGACAGCCCCAGCATTTT. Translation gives CAISEEGRQPQHF.

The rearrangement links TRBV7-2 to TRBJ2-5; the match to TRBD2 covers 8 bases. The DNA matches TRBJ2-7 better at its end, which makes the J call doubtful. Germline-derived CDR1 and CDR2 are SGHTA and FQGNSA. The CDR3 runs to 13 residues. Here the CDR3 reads CASSRGGDNEQYF. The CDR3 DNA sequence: TGTGCCAGCAGCCGGGGGGGGGACAACGAGCAGTACTTC.

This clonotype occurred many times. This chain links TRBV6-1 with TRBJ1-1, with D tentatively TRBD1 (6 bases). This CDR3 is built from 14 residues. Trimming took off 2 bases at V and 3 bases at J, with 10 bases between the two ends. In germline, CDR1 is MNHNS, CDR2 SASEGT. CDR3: CASSERGGDTEAFF. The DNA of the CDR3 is TGTGCCAGCAGTGAAAGGGGGGGGGACACTGAAGCTTTCTTT.

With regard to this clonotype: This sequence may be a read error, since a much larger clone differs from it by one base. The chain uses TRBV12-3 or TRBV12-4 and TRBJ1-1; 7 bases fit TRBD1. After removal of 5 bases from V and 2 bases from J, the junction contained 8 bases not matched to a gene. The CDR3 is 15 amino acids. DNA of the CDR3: TGTGCCAGCAGTCCCCTGGACAGGTCTAACACTGAAGCTTTCTTT. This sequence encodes CASSPLDRSNTEAFF.

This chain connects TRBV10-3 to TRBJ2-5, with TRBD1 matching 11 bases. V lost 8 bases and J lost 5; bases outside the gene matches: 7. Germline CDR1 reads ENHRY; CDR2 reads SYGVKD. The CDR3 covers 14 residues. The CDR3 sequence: CAIRDRGMMETQYF. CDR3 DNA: TGTGCCATCCGGGACAGGGGGATGATGGAGACCCAGTACTTC.

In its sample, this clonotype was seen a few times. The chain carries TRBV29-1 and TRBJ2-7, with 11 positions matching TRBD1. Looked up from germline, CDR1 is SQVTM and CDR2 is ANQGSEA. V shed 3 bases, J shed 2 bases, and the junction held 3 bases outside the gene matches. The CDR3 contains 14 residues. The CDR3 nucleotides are TGCAGCGTTGACGGACAGGGGGCAACCTACGAGCAGTACTTC. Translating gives CSVDGQGATYEQYF.

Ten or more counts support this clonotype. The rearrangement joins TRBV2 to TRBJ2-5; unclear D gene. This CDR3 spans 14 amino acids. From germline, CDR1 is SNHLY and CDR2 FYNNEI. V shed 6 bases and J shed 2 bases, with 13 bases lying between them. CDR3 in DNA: TGTGCCAGCAGACCTGGGCCTGGGCAAGAGACCCAGTACTTC. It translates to CASRPGPGQETQYF.

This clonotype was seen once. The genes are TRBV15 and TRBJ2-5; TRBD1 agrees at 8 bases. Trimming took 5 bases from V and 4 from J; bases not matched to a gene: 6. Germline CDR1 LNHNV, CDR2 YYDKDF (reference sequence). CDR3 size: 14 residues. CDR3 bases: TGTGCCACCAGCCGTATACAGGGGGGAGAGACCCAGTACTTC. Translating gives CATSRIQGGETQYF.

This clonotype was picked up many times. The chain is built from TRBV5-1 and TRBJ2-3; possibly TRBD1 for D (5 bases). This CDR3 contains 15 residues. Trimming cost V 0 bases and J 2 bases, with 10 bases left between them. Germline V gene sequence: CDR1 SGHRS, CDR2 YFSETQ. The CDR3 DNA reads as TGCGCCAGCAGCTTGGGACAGCTGAACACAGATACGCAGTATTTT. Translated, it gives CASSLGQLNTDTQYF. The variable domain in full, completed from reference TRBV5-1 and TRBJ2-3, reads KAGVTQTPRYLIKTRGQQVTLSCSPISGHRSVSWYQQTPGQGLQFLFEYFSETQRNKGNFPGRFSGRQFSNSRSEMNVSTLELGDSALYLCASSLGQLNTDTQYFGPGTRLTVL.

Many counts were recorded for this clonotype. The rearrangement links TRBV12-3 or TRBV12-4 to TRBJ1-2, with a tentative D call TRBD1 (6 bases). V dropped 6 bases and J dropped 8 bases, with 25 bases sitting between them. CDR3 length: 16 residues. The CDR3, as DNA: TGTGCCAGCAGACCTCCTGGTGTGGGGGCGGTCGGGGGCTACACCTTC. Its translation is CASRPPGVGAVGGYTF.

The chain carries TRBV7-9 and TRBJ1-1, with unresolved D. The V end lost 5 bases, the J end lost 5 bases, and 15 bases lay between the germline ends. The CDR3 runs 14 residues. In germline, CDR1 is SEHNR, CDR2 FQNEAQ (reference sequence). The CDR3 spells CASSQSRVRTEAFF. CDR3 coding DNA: TGTGCCAGCAGCCAAAGCCGGGTTAGGACTGAAGCTTTCTTT.

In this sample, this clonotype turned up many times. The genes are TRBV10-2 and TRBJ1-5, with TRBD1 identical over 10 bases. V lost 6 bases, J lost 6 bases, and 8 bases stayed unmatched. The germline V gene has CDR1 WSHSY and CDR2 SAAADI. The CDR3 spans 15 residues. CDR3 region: CASRIGQGVGQPQHF. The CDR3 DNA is TGCGCCAGCAGAATCGGACAGGGGGTCGGTCAGCCCCAGCATTTT.

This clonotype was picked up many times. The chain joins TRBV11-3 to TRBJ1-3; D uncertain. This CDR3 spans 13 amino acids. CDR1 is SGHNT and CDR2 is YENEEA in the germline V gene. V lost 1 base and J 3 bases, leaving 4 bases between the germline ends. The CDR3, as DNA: TGTGCCAGCAGCTTAGGGTTTGGAAACACCATATATTTT. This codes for CASSLGFGNTIYF.

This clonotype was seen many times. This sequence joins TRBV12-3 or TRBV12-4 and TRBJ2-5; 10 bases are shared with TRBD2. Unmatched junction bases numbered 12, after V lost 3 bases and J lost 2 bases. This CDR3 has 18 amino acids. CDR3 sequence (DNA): TGTGCCAGCAGTTTGTTAGACACCGGACTAGCGGCGCAAGAGACCCAGTACTTC. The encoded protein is CASSLLDTGLAAQETQYF.

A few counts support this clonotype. CDR3 sequence: CASSMTGMETQYF. CDR3 sequence (DNA): TGCGCCAGCAGCATGACAGGGATGGAGACCCAGTACTTC. V is TRBV5-1 and J is TRBJ2-5; 7 nucleotides align to TRBD1. The CDR3 spans 13 residues. Germline V lookup: CDR1 SGHRS, CDR2 YFSETQ. V dropped 4 bases and J dropped 5; count of bases not matched to a gene: 5.

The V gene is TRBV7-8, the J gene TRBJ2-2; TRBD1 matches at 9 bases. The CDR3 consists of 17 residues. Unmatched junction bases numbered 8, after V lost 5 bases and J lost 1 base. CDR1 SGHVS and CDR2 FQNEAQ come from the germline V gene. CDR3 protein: CASSRETGGRNTGELFF. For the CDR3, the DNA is TGTGCCAGCAGCCGAGAAACAGGGGGCAGGAACACCGGGGAGCTGTTTTTT.

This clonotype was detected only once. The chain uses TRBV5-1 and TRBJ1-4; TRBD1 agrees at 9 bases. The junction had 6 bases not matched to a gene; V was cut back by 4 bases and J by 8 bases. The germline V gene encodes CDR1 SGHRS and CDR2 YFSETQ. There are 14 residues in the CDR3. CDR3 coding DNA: TGCGCCAGCAGCACTACAGGGGGCCCGGAAAAACTGTTTTTT. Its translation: CASSTTGGPEKLFF.

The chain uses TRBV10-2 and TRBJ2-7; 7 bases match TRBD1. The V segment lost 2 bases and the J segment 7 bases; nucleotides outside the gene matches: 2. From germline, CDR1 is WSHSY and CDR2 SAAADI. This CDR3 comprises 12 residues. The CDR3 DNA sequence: TGCGCCAGCAGTGAGCCGGGACAGGAGCAGTACTTC. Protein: CASSEPGQEQYF.

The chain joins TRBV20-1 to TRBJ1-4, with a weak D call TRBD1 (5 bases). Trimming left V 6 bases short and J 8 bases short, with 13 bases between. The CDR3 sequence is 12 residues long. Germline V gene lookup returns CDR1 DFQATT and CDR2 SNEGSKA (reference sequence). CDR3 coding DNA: TGCAGTGCCCCCCTAGGACACGAAAAACTGTTTTTT. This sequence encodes CSAPLGHEKLFF.

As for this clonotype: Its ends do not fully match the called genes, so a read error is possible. The CDR3 spells CASSIAGGPGETQYF. The CDR3 DNA is TGTGCCAGCAGCATAGCGGGAGGGCCTGGGGAGACCCAGTACTTC. This chain connects TRBV7-2 to TRBJ2-5; 11 nucleotides line up with TRBD2. This CDR3 is built from 15 residues. Germline loops: CDR1 SGHTA, CDR2 FQGNSA.

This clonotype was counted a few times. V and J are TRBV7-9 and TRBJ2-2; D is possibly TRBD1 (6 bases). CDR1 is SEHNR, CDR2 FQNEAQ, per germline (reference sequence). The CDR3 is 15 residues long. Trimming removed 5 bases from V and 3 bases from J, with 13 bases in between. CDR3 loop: CASSPRDKYTGELFF. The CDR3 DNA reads TGTGCCAGCAGCCCCCGGGACAAGTACACCGGGGAGCTGTTTTTT. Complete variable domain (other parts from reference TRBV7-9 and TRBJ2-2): DTGVSQNPRHKITKRGQNVTFRCDPISEHNRLYWYRQTLGQGPEFLTYFQNEAQLEKSRLLSDRFSAERPKGSFSTLEIQRTEQGDSAMYLCASSPRDKYTGELFFGEGSRLTVL.

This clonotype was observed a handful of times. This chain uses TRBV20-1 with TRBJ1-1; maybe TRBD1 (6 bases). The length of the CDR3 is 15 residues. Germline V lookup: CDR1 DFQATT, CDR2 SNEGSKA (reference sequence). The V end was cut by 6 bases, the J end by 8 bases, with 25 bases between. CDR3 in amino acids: CSANDRAGAVKEAFF. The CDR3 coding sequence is TGCAGTGCCAACGATAGGGCAGGGGCGGTGAAAGAAGCTTTCTTT.

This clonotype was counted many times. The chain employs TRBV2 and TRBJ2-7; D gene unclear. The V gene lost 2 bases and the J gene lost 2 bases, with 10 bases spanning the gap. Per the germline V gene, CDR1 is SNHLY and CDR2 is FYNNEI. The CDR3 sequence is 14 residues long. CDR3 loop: CASSETRWAYEQYF. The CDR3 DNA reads TGTGCCAGCAGTGAAACCAGGTGGGCCTACGAGCAGTACTTC. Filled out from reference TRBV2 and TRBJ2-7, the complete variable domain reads EPEVTQTPSHQVTQMGQEVILRCVPISNHLYFYWYRQILGQKVEFLVSFYNNEISEKSEIFDDQFSVERPDGSNFTLKIRSTKLEDSAMYFCASSETRWAYEQYFGPGTRLTVT.

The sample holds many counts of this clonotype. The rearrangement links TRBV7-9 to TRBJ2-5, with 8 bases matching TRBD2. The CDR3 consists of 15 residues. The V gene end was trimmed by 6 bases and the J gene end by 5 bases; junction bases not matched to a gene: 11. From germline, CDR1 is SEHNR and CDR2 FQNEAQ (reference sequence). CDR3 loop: CASSPRSGRVETQYF. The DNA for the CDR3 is TGTGCCAGCAGTCCCCGGAGCGGGAGAGTCGAGACCCAGTACTTC.

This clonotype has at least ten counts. CDR3 sequence (DNA): TGTGCCAGCAGCTTAGAGGGCACCGGGGAGCTGTTTTTT. It is translated as CASSLEGTGELFF. The rearrangement links TRBV7-2 to TRBJ2-2; D is unresolved. The germline V gene has CDR1 SGHTA and CDR2 FQGNSA. The CDR3 covers 13 residues. Trimming stripped 1 base from V and 4 bases from J, with 4 bases between.

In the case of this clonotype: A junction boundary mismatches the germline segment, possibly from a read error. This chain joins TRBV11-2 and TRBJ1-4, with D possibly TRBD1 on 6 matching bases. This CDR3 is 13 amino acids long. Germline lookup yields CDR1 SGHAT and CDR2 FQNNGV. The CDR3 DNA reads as TGTGCCAGCAGCCTAGAGGGGGTTGAAAAACTGTTTTTT. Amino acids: CASSLEGVEKLFF.

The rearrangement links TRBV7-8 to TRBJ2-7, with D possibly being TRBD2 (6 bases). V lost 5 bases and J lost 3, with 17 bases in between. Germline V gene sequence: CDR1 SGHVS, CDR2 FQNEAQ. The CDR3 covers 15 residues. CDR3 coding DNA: TGTGCCAGCAGCAGGGACTTTGACGGGAGCTACGAGCAGTACTTC. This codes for CASSRDFDGSYEQYF.

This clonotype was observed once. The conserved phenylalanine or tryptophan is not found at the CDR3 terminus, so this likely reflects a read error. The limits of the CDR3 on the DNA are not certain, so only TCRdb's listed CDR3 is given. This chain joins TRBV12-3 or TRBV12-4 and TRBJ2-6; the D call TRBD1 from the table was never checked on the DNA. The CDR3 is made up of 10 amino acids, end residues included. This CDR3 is CASSLIGPGG.

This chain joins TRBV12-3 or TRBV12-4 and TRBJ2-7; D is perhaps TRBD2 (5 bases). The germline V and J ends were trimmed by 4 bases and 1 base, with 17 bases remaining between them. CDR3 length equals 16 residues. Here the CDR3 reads CASSYSAWVASYEQYF. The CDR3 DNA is TGTGCCAGCAGTTACTCGGCTTGGGTAGCGTCCTACGAGCAGTACTTC.

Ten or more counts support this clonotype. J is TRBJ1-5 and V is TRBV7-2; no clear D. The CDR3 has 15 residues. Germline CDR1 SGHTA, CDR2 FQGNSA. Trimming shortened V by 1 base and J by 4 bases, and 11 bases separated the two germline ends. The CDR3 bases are TGTGCCAGCAGCTTAGGCTTTGTGGGGAATCAGCCCCAGCATTTT. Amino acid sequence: CASSLGFVGNQPQHF.